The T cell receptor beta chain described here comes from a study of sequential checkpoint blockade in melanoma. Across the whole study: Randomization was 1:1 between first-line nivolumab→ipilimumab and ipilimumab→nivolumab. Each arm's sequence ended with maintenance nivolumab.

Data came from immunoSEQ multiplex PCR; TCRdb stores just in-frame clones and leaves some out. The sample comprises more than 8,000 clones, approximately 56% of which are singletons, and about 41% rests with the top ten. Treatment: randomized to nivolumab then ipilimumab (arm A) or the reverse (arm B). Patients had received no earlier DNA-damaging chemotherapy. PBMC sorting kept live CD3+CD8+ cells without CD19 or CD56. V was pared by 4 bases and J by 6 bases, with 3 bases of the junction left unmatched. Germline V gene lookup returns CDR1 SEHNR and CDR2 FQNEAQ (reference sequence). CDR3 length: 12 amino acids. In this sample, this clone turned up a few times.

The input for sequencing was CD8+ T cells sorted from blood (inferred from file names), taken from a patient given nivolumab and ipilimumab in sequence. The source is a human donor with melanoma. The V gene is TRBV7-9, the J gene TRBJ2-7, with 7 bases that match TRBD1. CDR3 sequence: CASSYDRVEQYF. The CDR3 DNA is TGTGCCAGCAGCTATGACAGGGTCGAGCAGTACTTC.